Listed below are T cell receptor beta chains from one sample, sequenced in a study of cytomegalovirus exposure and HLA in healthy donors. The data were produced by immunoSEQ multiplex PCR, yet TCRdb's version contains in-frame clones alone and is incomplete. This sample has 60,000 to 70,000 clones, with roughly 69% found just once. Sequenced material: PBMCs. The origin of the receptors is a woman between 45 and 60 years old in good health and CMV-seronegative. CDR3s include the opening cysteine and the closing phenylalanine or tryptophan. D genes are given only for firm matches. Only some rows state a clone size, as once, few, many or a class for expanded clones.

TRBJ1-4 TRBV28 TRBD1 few CASSLGRGELGLFF TGTGCCAGCAGTTTAGGCAGGGGGGAATTGGGACTGTTTTTT
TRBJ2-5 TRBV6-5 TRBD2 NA CASSPRGVGGTQYF TGTGCCAGCAGTCCTCGGGGGGTAGGCGGGACCCAGTACTTC
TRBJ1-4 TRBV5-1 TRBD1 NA CASSLGQGDEKLFF TGCGCCAGCAGCTTAGGACAGGGGGATGAAAAACTGTTTTTT
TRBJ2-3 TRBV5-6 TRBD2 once CASSLRSGADTQYF TGTGCCAGCAGCTTGCGAAGCGGGGCAGATACGCAGTATTTT
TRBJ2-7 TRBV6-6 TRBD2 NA CASSRGGYEQYF TGTGCCAGCTCCCGCGGGGGGTACGAGCAGTACTTC
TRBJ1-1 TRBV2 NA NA CASSARGPITEAFF TGTGCCAGCAGTGCGCGGGGGCCTATCACTGAAGCTTTCTTT
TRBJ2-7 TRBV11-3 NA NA CASSLGGQVGYEQYF TGTGCCAGCAGCTTAGGGGGCCAGGTAGGCTACGAGCAGTACTTC
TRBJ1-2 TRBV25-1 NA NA CASSRDSGYGYTF TGTGCCAGCAGCCGGGACTCAGGCTATGGCTACACCTTC
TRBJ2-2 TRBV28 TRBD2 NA CASSFLGREVTGELFF TGTGCCAGCAGTTTTTTGGGGCGGGAGGTCACCGGGGAGCTGTTTTTT
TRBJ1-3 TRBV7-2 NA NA CASSRGGASAGNTIYF TGTGCCAGCAGCCGCGGGGGGGCTAGTGCTGGAAACACCATATATTTT
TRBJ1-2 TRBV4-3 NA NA CASSQGAEYGYTF TGCGCCAGCAGCCAAGGGGCCGAATATGGCTACACCTTC
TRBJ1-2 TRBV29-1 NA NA CSVYQTQERGIF TGCAGCGTTTACCAAACCCAGGAGAGGGGGATCTTC
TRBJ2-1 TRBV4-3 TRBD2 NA CASSPLGGGDNEQFF TGCGCCAGCAGCCCCCTGGGGGGAGGGGACAATGAGCAGTTCTTC
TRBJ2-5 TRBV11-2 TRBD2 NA CASSLALNRGGSDKETQYF TGTGCCAGCAGCTTAGCTCTTAACCGGGGCGGGAGCGATAAGGAGACCCAGTACTTC
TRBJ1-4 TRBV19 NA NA CASSITGYGEKLFF TGTGCCAGTAGTATAACAGGGTACGGTGAAAAACTGTTTTTT
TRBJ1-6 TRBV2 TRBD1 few CASTRGQGNSPLHF TGTGCCAGCACCAGGGGACAGGGGAATTCACCCCTCCACTTT
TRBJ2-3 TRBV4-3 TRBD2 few CASSQDLASGSTDTQYF TGCGCCAGCAGCCAAGATCTGGCTAGCGGGAGCACAGATACGCAGTATTTT
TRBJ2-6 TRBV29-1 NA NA CSVALRVSGANVLTF TGCAGCGTTGCACTCAGGGTGTCTGGGGCCAACGTCCTGACTTTC